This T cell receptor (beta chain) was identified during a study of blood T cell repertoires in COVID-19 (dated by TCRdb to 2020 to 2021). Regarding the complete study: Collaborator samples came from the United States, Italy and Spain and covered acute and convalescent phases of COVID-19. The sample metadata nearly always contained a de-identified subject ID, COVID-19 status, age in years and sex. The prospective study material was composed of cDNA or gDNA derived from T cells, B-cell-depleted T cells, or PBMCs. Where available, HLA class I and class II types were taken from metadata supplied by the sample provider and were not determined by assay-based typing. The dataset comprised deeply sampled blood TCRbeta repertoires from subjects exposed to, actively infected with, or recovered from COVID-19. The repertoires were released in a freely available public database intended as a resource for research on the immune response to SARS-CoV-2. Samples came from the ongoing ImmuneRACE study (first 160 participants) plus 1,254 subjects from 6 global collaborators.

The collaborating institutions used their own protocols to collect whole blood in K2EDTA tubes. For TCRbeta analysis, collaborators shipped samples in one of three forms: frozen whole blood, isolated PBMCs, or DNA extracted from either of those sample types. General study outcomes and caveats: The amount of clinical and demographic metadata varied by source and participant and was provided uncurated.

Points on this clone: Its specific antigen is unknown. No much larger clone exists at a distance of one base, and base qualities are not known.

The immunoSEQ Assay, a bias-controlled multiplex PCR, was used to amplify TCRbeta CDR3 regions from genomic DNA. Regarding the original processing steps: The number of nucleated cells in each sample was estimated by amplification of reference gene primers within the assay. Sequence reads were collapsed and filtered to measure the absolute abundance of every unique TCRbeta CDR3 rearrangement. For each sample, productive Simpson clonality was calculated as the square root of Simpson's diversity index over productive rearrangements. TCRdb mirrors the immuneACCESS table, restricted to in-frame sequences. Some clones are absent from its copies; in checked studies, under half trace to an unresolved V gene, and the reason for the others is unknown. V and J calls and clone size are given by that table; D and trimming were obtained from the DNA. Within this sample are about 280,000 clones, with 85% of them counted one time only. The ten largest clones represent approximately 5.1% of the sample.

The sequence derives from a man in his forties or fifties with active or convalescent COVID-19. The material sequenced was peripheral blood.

The CDR3 region reads CASPPPGGGSLGDTQYF. In nucleotides, the sequence is TGTGCCAGCCCACCCCCCGGGGGGGGGTCATTAGGGGATACGCAGTATTTT. Recombination connected TRBV28 to TRBJ2-3; TRBD2 matches 8 bases in the middle. The CDR3 goes from the cysteine to the phenylalanine over 17 residues. Only the CDR3 portion is preserved as DNA: 51 bases, with reading frame beginning at the first base. The germline V gene provides CDR1 MDHEN and CDR2 SYDVKM. Relative to germline, V is missing 8 bases and J is missing 6 bases, with 19 bases of the junction outside any gene match.